Sequencing of this T cell receptor (beta chain) was carried out in a study of blood T cell repertoires in COVID-19. Original processing notes: Amplification of reference gene primers provided the estimated nucleated cell counts. The table came from immunoSEQ multiplex PCR; TCRdb's copy has only in-frame clones and leaves some out. The V and J calls and clone size come from that table; D and trimming were worked out from the DNA. The sample holds under 200,000 clones, 82% seen once. Sequencing used PBMCs or T cells enriched from blood (not recorded which). The clonotype originates from a woman aged 55-75 years with acute COVID-19.

CDR3: CASSLGQGFNQPQHF. CDR3 DNA sequence: TGTGCCAGCAGCTTGGGACAGGGTTTCAATCAGCCCCAGCATTTT. The V and J genes are TRBV5-6 and TRBJ1-5; 7 bases match TRBD1. This CDR3 is 15 amino acids long. The V segment lost 0 bases and the J segment 3 bases; nucleotides outside the gene matches: 3. Germline loops: CDR1 SGHDT, CDR2 YYEEEE.